The text below deals with one TCR beta chain. Its antigen remains unknown. PCR was performed using 60 Vbeta and 13 Jbeta primers. The method was immunoSEQ multiplex PCR; TCRdb's version includes in-frame clones alone and lacks a portion of them. There are around 190,000 clones in the sample; roughly 77% occur only once, and around 1.6% lies in the top ten. These data belong to a study of cytomegalovirus exposure and HLA in healthy donors. The CDR3 is 15 residues long. V lost 0 bases to trimming and J lost 6 bases; unmatched junction nucleotides: 7. Germline assignment: CDR1 SGHRS and CDR2 YFSETQ. Study-wide results and caveats: Relative to the approximately 700-donor mean, N-insertions were reportedly fewer in an Asian-associated ancestry cluster in a later analysis. Several V segments, TRBV6-2 and TRBV6-3 among them, could not be told apart and were dropped. Both high specificity and high sensitivity reportedly marked the classifier's diagnosis of cytomegalovirus status.

The sequence was collected from a woman aged 45-60 years in good health and CMV-seronegative. The sample taken for sequencing was PBMCs. This sequence joins TRBV5-1 and TRBJ1-2; 8 bases are a match to TRBD1. The CDR3 nucleotides are TGCGCCAGCAGCTTGGCCGGGCAGGGGGCGGATGGCTACACCTTC. It translates to CASSLAGQGADGYTF.